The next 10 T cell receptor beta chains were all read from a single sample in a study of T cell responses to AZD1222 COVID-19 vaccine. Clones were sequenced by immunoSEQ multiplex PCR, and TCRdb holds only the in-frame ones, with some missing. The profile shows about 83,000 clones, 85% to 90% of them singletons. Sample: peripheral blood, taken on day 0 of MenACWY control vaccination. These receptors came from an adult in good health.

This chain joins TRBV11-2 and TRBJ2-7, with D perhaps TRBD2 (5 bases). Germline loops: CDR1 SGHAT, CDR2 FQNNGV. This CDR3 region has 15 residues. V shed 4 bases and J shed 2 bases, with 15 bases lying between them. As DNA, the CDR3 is TGTGCCAGCAGCTCCTTCGAGGCGAGGGCCTACGAGCAGTACTTC. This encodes CASSSFEARAYEQYF.

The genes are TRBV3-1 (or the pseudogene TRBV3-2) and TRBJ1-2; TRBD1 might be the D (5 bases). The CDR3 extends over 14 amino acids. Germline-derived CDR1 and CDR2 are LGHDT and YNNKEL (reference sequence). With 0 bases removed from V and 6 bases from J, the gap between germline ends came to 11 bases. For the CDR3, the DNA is TGTGCCAGCAGCCAAGATGGGTTGGGGCATGGCTACACCTTC. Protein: CASSQDGLGHGYTF.

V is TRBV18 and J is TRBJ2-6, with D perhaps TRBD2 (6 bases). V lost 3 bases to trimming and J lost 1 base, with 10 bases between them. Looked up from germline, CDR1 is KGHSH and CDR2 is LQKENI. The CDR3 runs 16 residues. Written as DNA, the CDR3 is TGTGCCAGCTCACCTGGAGGGCGGTCTGGGGCCAACGTCCTGACTTTC. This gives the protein CASSPGGRSGANVLTF.

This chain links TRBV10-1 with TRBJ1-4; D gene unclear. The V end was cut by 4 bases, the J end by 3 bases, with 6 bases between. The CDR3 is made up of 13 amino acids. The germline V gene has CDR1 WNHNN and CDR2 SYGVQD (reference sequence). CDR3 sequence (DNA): TGCGCCAGCAGTGGGCAGGCTAATGAAAAACTGTTTTTT. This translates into CASSGQANEKLFF.

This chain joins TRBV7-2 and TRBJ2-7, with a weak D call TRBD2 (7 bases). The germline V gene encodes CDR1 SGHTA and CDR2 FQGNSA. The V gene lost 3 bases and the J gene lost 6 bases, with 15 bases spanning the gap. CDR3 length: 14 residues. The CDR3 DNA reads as TGTGCCAGCAGCTTCGGGGGGCTCAACTCCGAGCAGTACTTC. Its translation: CASSFGGLNSEQYF.

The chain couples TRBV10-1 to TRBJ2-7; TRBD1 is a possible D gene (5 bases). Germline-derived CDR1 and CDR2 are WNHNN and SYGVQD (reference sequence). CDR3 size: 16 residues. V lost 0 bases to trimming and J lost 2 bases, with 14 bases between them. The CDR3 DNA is TGCGCCAGCAGTGAGTCGCTTAGGGGTGGCCCCTACGAGCAGTACTTC. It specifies CASSESLRGGPYEQYF.

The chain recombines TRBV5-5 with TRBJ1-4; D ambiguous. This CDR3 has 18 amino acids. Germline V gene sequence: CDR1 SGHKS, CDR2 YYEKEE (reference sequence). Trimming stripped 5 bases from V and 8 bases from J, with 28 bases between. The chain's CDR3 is CASRSGRGLLNVGEKLFF. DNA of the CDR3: TGTGCCAGCAGATCCGGTCGAGGACTCCTAAATGTTGGGGAAAAACTGTTTTTT.

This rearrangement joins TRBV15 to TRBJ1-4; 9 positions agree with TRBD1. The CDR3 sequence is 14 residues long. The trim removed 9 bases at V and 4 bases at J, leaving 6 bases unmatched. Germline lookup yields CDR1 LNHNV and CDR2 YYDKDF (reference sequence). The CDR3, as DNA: TGTGCCACAAGTCCGGGACAGGGTAATGAAAAACTGTTTTTT. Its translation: CATSPGQGNEKLFF. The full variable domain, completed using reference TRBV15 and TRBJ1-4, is DAMVIQNPRYQVTQFGKPVTLSCSQTLNHNVMYWYQQKSSQAPKLLFHYYDKDFNNEADTPDNFQSRRPNTSFCFLDIRSPGLGDTAMYLCATSPGQGNEKLFFGSGTQLSVL.

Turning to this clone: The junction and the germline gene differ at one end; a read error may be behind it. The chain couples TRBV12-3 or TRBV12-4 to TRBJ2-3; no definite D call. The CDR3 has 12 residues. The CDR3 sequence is CASSLPGTAALF. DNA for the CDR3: TGTGCCAGCAGTTTGCCTGGAACGGCGGCTCTTTTT.

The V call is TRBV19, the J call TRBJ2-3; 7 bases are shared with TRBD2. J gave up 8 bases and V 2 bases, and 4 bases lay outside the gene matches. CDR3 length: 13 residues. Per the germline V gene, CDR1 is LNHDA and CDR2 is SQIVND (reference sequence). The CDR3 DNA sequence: TGTGCCAGTAGTATACGGGGGGAGGGTACGCAGTATTTT. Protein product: CASSIRGEGTQYF.